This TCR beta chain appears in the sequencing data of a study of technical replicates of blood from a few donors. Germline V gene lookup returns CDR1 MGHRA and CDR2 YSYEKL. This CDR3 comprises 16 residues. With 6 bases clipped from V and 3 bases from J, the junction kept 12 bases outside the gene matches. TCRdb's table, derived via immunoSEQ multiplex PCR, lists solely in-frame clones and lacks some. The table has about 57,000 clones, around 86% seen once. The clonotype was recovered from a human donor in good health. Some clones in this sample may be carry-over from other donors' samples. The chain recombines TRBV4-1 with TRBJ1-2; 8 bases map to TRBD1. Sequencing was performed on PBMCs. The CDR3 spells CASSPGQTGDHYGYTF. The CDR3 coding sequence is TGCGCCAGCAGTCCTGGCCAGACAGGGGATCACTATGGCTACACCTTC.